The 29 T cell receptor beta chains reported below all come from one sample, sequenced in a study of blood T cell repertoires in COVID-19. Libraries were prepared by immunoSEQ multiplex PCR; TCRdb keeps only in-frame clonotypes and omits some of them. The table lists around 250,000 clones, roughly 84% of them singletons, with 3.4% in the top ten. The sample consisted of PBMCs or T cells enriched from blood (not recorded which). Receptor source: a man aged 45-65 years who had recovered from COVID-19.

The chain carries TRBV6-2 or TRBV6-3 and TRBJ1-5; D gene uncertain. The CDR3 spans 16 residues. The germline CDR1 and CDR2 sequences are MNHEY and SVGEGT. V was trimmed by 1 base and J by 4 bases, leaving 14 bases between them. This CDR3 is CASSYWFGGRNQPQHF. CDR3 DNA sequence: TGTGCCAGCAGTTACTGGTTTGGAGGGCGTAATCAGCCCCAGCATTTT.

The rearrangement uses TRBV9 and TRBJ2-6; no firm D call. The CDR3 has 14 amino acids. The germline CDR1 and CDR2 sequences are SGDLS and YYNGEE. V was clipped by 4 bases and J by 2 bases, with 7 bases between them. DNA of the CDR3: TGTGCCAGCAGCCTTACTACTGGGGCCAACGTCCTGACTTTC. Its protein product is CASSLTTGANVLTF. The variable domain in full, completed from reference TRBV9 and TRBJ2-6, reads DSGVTQTPKHLITATGQRVTLRCSPRSGDLSVYWYQQSLDQGLQFLIQYYNGEERAKGNILERFSAQQFPDLHSELNLSSLELGDSALYFCASSLTTGANVLTFGAGSRLTVL.

Here the CDR3 reads CASTFVERSSYNEQFF. CDR3 nucleotide sequence: TGTGCCAGCACCTTCGTTGAGCGGAGCTCCTACAATGAGCAGTTCTTC. The chain employs TRBV28 and TRBJ2-1; D is possibly TRBD2 (5 bases). The CDR3 is made up of 16 amino acids. V lost 7 bases and J lost 0, with 16 bases in between. Germline loops: CDR1 MDHEN, CDR2 SYDVKM. The full variable domain, completed using reference TRBV28 and TRBJ2-1, is DVKVTQSSRYLVKRTGEKVFLECVQDMDHENMFWYRQDPGLGLRLIYFSYDVKMKEKGDIPEGYSVSREKKERFSLILESASTNQTSMYLCASTFVERSSYNEQFFGPGTRLTVL.

This chain joins TRBV27 and TRBJ2-7, with 7 bases that match TRBD1. The CDR3 is made up of 16 amino acids. V shed 6 bases, J shed 1 base, and the junction held 12 bases outside the gene matches. CDR1 is MNHEY, CDR2 SMNVEV, per germline (reference sequence). The CDR3 DNA reads TGTGCCAGCAGGCGCACCGGGACAGACTTTTCCTACGAGCAGTACTTC. This codes for CASRRTGTDFSYEQYF.

This chain joins TRBV24-1 and TRBJ2-2, with 9 bases lining up with TRBD2. CDR3 length equals 16 residues. CDR1 is KGHDR and CDR2 is SFDVKD in the germline V gene. V lost 9 bases and J lost 3; bases outside the gene matches: 10. The CDR3 loop reads CATGGREGPDTGELFF. CDR3 coding DNA: TGTGCCACCGGGGGGCGGGAGGGCCCGGACACCGGGGAGCTGTTTTTT.

This clone showed up many times. This sequence joins TRBV4-1 and TRBJ2-1; maybe TRBD1 (6 bases). Germline V gene data show CDR1 as MGHRA and CDR2 as YSYEKL. The length of the CDR3 is 16 residues. V lost 4 bases, J lost 6 bases, and 19 bases lay in between. CDR3 residues: CASSLPSGTSTNEQFF. CDR3 coding DNA: TGCGCCAGCAGCCTTCCTTCCGGGACATCGACCAATGAGCAGTTCTTC.

CDR3 amino acids: CASSPNRVERYAFF. Written as DNA, the CDR3 is TGTGCCAGCAGTCCAAACAGGGTCGAACGGTACGCTTTCTTT. V and J are TRBV28 and TRBJ1-1; D perhaps matches TRBD1 (6 bases). Germline values: CDR1 MDHEN, CDR2 SYDVKM. The CDR3 runs 14 residues. The V gene lost 5 bases and the J gene lost 11 bases, with 21 bases spanning the gap.

V gene TRBV5-1 combines with J gene TRBJ2-7; D might be TRBD1 (5 bases). The CDR3 contains 15 residues. Trimming took off 0 bases at V and 3 bases at J, with 13 bases between the two ends. From germline, CDR1 is SGHRS and CDR2 YFSETQ. CDR3 sequence reads: CASSLALEGVYEQYF. CDR3 DNA: TGCGCCAGCAGCTTGGCTCTCGAAGGGGTCTACGAGCAGTACTTC.

A note on this clone: This sample includes further DNA sequences coding for the same CDR3. The V call is TRBV11-2, the J call TRBJ1-6, with a possible D match to TRBD1 (5 bases). V was trimmed by 0 bases and J by 7 bases, leaving 10 bases between them. Per germline, CDR1 SGHAT and CDR2 FQNNGV. The CDR3 covers 15 residues. CDR3 nucleotides: TGTGCCAGCAGCTTAGACAGGGTGGGGAATTCACCCCTCCACTTT. This translates into CASSLDRVGNSPLHF.

J is TRBJ1-2 and V is TRBV9, with 9 bases lining up with TRBD1. This CDR3 is built from 13 residues. Germline V gene lookup returns CDR1 SGDLS and CDR2 YYNGEE. V lost 0 bases to trimming and J lost 8 bases; unmatched junction nucleotides: 2. The CDR3 bases are TGTGCCAGCAGCGTAGGGACAGGGGTGGGCTACACCTTC. This sequence encodes CASSVGTGVGYTF.

The chain is built from TRBV25-1 and TRBJ2-2; weak D call: TRBD2 (6 bases). Germline CDR1 reads MGHDK; CDR2 reads SYGVNS. V dropped 8 bases and J dropped 0 bases, with 13 bases sitting between them. This CDR3 has 15 residues. Written as DNA, the CDR3 is TGTGCCAGCGCCCGCGGGGCCGCGAACACCGGGGAGCTGTTTTTT. It is translated as CASARGAANTGELFF. Together with reference TRBV25-1 and TRBJ2-2, the CDR3 gives the full variable domain: EADIYQTPRYLVIGTGKKITLECSQTMGHDKMYWYQQDPGMELHLIHYSYGVNSTEKGDLSSESTVSRIRTEHFPLTLESARPSHTSQYLCASARGAANTGELFFGEGSRLTVL.

This chain uses TRBV6-1 with TRBJ2-1; possible D gene TRBD1, 5 bases. CDR3 length equals 15 residues. V dropped 2 bases and J dropped 4 bases, with 12 bases sitting between them. Germline lookup yields CDR1 MNHNS and CDR2 SASEGT. The DNA for the CDR3 is TGTGCCAGCAGTGAAAAGTGGGGCGCTTACAATGAGCAGTTCTTC. Its protein product is CASSEKWGAYNEQFF.

The chain combines TRBV7-9 with TRBJ2-3, with 11 bases aligning to TRBD1. CDR3 length: 16 amino acids. Germline values: CDR1 SEHNR, CDR2 FQNEAQ (reference sequence). Trimming removed 5 bases from V and 2 bases from J; junction bases left unmatched: 6. This CDR3 is CASSRTDRGHTDTQYF. The DNA of the CDR3 is TGTGCCAGCAGCCGCACGGACAGGGGGCACACAGATACGCAGTATTTT.

This chain uses TRBV5-1 with TRBJ1-4; tentatively, D is TRBD1 (5 bases). V lost 2 bases and J 10 bases, leaving 12 bases between the germline ends. From germline, CDR1 is SGHRS and CDR2 YFSETQ. The CDR3 covers 13 residues. The CDR3 nucleotides read TGCGCCAGCAGCTTCTCGGGGGAGGGAAAACTGTTTTTT. Translation: CASSFSGEGKLFF.

This clone was observed a few times. The J gene is TRBJ2-1, the V gene TRBV4-3; 14 bases are shared with TRBD2. J lost 8 bases, V lost 7 bases, and 4 bases had no gene match. The CDR3 covers 14 residues. Germline V gene sequence: CDR1 LGHNA, CDR2 YSLEER. The CDR3 nucleotides read TGCGCCAGCATCCGACTAGCGGGAGGGGATGAGCAGTTCTTC. It specifies CASIRLAGGDEQFF.

This clone was found once. V and J are TRBV5-8 and TRBJ1-4; D gene uncertain. The CDR3 has 16 amino acids. Looked up from germline, CDR1 is SGHTS and CDR2 is YDEGEE. V was clipped by 2 bases and J by 4 bases, with 15 bases between them. The CDR3 is CASSLLRVGGNEKLFF. In DNA form, the CDR3 reads TGTGCCAGCAGCTTACTAAGGGTTGGAGGTAATGAAAAACTGTTTTTT.

This sequence joins TRBV5-6 and TRBJ2-7; perhaps TRBD1 as D (5 bases). The CDR3 has 14 residues. Trimming pared 0 bases from V and 3 bases from J, leaving 10 bases between. Germline values: CDR1 SGHDT, CDR2 YYEEEE. In DNA, the CDR3 is TGTGCCAGCAGCTTGGACAGGACGAACTACGAGCAGTACTTC. Protein product: CASSLDRTNYEQYF.

This chain uses TRBV2 with TRBJ1-4; D unresolved. Trimming stripped 8 bases from V and 8 bases from J, with 18 bases between. Germline loops: CDR1 SNHLY, CDR2 FYNNEI. The CDR3 extends over 14 amino acids. The CDR3 reads CASAALSRGEKLFF. The CDR3 DNA follows: TGTGCCAGCGCGGCCCTGAGTAGAGGGGAAAAACTGTTTTTT.

The chain employs TRBV6-2 or TRBV6-3 and TRBJ2-2, with TRBD2 matching over 8 bases. Losses at the gene ends were 4 bases for V and 4 bases for J; bases not matched to a gene: 2. The CDR3 runs to 14 residues. CDR1 and CDR2 (germline): MNHEY, SVGEGT. CDR3 nucleotide sequence: TGTGCCAGCAGTTCCGGGACTAGCACCGGGGAGCTGTTTTTT. Translation: CASSSGTSTGELFF.

The chain recombines TRBV5-4 with TRBJ1-6; 7 bases line up with TRBD1. The germline V gene encodes CDR1 SGHNT and CDR2 YYREEE (reference sequence). V was clipped by 2 bases and J by 0 bases; unmatched bases: 5. The CDR3 consists of 17 residues. The CDR3 nucleotides read TGTGCCAGCAGCTTTTCGACAGGGAGCTCCTATAATTCACCCCTCCACTTT. Protein: CASSFSTGSSYNSPLHF.

The gene calls are TRBV5-1 and TRBJ2-6; maybe TRBD2 (5 bases). The germline gives CDR1 SGHRS, CDR2 YFSETQ. The CDR3 runs to 14 residues. The germline V and J ends were trimmed by 4 bases and 4 bases, with 9 bases remaining between them. CDR3 sequence: CASSEEAGANVLTF. CDR3 DNA: TGCGCCAGCAGCGAGGAGGCCGGGGCCAACGTCCTGACTTTC.

This clone was counted a single time. The CDR3 reads CASSYQGFYGYTF. As DNA, the CDR3 is TGTGCCAGCAGCTATCAGGGATTTTATGGCTACACCTTC. This chain joins TRBV5-6 and TRBJ1-2, with D possibly being TRBD1 (5 bases). The V and J ends lost 3 bases and 5 bases respectively, with 11 bases between them. Germline V gene lookup returns CDR1 SGHDT and CDR2 YYEEEE. This CDR3 contains 13 residues. Filled out from reference TRBV5-6 and TRBJ1-2, the complete variable domain reads DAGVTQSPTHLIKTRGQQVTLRCSPKSGHDTVSWYQQALGQGPQFIFQYYEEEERQRGNFPDRFSGHQFPNYSSELNVNALLLGDSALYLCASSYQGFYGYTFGSGTRLTVV.

The DNA of the CDR3 is TGTGCCAGTAGTTCCTTCACAGGGCAAACAGATACGCAGTATTTT. Its translation: CASSSFTGQTDTQYF. The chain has TRBV19 and TRBJ2-3, with a possible D match to TRBD1 (6 bases). V lost 5 bases and J lost 3, with 15 bases in between. CDR1 and CDR2 (germline): LNHDA, SQIVND (reference sequence). CDR3 length equals 15 residues.

This clone turned up a few times. The genes are TRBV7-3 and TRBJ2-1; D gene uncertain. The CDR3 is 12 amino acids. The germline V gene encodes CDR1 SGHTA and CDR2 FQGTGA. Trimming stripped 5 bases from V and 7 bases from J, with 9 bases between. The CDR3 protein is CASSAKRNEQFF. Written as DNA, the CDR3 is TGTGCCAGCAGCGCCAAGAGGAATGAGCAGTTCTTC.

J is TRBJ1-1 and V is TRBV30; D may be TRBD1 (5 bases). The CDR3 extends over 13 amino acids. CDR1 and CDR2 (germline): GTSNPN, SVGIG (reference sequence). The V gene lost 0 bases and the J gene lost 5 bases, with 10 bases spanning the gap. CDR3 residues: CAWSVKGSTEAFF. The CDR3 region has the DNA TGTGCCTGGAGTGTCAAGGGGTCGACTGAAGCTTTCTTT.

The rearrangement uses TRBV3-1 (or the pseudogene TRBV3-2) and TRBJ2-5; 14 positions agree with TRBD2. The CDR3 length is 17 residues. The junction had 8 bases not matched to a gene; V was cut back by 2 bases and J by 6 bases. Germline V gene sequence: CDR1 LGHDT, CDR2 YNNKEL (reference sequence). For the CDR3, the DNA is TGTGCCAGCAGCCAACCCCGAGGACTAGCGGGGGGAAAGACCCAGTACTTC. Translation: CASSQPRGLAGGKTQYF.

J is TRBJ1-2 and V is TRBV19; weak D call: TRBD1 (5 bases). Between the trimmed V and J ends, which lost 10 bases and 7 bases, there was a span of 22 bases. The CDR3 is 14 amino acids. Looked up from germline, CDR1 is LNHDA and CDR2 is SQIVND (reference sequence). Here the CDR3 reads CATNGGALIAGYTF. The CDR3 region has the DNA TGTGCCACCAATGGAGGGGCGCTAATTGCTGGCTACACCTTC.

The chain links TRBV11-2 to TRBJ2-5, with TRBD2 identical over 9 bases. With 1 base clipped from V and 1 base from J, the junction kept 4 bases outside the gene matches. The CDR3 loop spans 16 amino acids. The germline V gene has CDR1 SGHAT and CDR2 FQNNGV. CDR3 amino acids: CASSLGSGGSQETQYF. CDR3 sequence (DNA): TGTGCCAGCAGCTTAGGTAGCGGGGGTTCCCAAGAGACCCAGTACTTC.

This chain links TRBV5-4 with TRBJ2-1; weak D call: TRBD2 (6 bases). CDR1 and CDR2 from the germline V gene are SGHNT and YYREEE (reference sequence). The CDR3 length is 16 residues. Trimming removed 4 bases from V and 1 base from J, with 15 bases in between. In nucleotides, the CDR3 is TGTGCCAGCAGCGGAGGGCCTAGTGGGTCCTACAATGAGCAGTTCTTC. Amino acid sequence: CASSGGPSGSYNEQFF.